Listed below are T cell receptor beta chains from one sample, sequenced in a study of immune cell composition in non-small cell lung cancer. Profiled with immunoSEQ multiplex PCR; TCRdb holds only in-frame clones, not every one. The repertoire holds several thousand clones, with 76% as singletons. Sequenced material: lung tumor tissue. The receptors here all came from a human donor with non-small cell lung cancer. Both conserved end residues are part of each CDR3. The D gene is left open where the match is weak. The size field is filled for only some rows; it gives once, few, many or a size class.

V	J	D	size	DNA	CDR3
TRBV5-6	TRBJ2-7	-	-	TGTGCCAGCAGCAAAACAGGGTTGGGAACCTACGAGCAGTACTTC	CASSKTGLGTYEQYF
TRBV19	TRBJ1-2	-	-	TGTGCCAGTAGTTCAGAGCGTGATAACTATGGCTACACCTTC	CASSSERDNYGYTF
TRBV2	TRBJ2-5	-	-	TGTGCCAGCAATTTGAGGGGCGGTCAAGAGACCCAGTACTTC	CASNLRGGQETQYF
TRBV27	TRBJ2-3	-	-	TGTGCCAGCAGTTCAAGCACCTGGACAGATACGCAGTATTTT	CASSSSTWTDTQYF
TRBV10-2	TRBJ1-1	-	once	TGCGCCAGCAGACAGGGACCTGTGAACACTGAAGCTTTCTTT	CASRQGPVNTEAFF
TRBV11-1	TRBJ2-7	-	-	TGTGCCAGCAGCTTAGCGGCGGCCACCTCCTACGAGCAGTACTTC	CASSLAAATSYEQYF
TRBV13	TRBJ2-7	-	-	TGTGCCAGCAGCTTAGGGCCGGTCTCCTACGAGCAGTACTTC	CASSLGPVSYEQYF
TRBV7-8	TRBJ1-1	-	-	TGTGCCAGCAGCTTAGTGGGTGCTGAAGCTTTCTTT	CASSLVGAEAFF
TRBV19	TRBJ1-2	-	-	TGTGCCAGTAGACTCTTAGGCGGCTATGGCTACACCTTC	CASRLLGGYGYTF
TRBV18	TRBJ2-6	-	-	TGTGCCAGCTCACCGGGTAGGTCTGGGGCCAACGTCCTGACTTTC	CASSPGRSGANVLTF
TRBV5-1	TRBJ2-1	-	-	TGCGCCAGCAGCCAGGCCTCTAGCTCCTACAATGAGCAGTTCTTC	CASSQASSSYNEQFF
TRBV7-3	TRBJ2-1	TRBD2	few	TGTGCCAGCAGCTCCATCCCTCGGGAGGGAACCTACAATGAGCAGTTCTTC	CASSSIPREGTYNEQFF
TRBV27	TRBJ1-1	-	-	TGTGCCAGCAGTCACACATGGGACACTGAAGCTTTCTTT	CASSHTWDTEAFF
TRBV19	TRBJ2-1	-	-	TGTGCCAGTAGTACCCATAACAGGGTTCCCTACAATGAGCAGTTCTTC	CASSTHNRVPYNEQFF
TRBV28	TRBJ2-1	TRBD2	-	TGTGCCAGCAGTTCTAGCGGCCGGCGGAATGAGCAGTTCTTC	CASSSSGRRNEQFF
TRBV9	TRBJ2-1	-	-	TGTGCCAGCAGCGTTTCCGGGATTAGTAACAATGAGCAGTTCTTC	CASSVSGISNNEQFF
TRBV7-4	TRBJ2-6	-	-	TGTGCCAGCAGCTCATCATGCAGCTCACAAAGTCGGGCCAACGTCCTGACTTTC	CASSSSCSSQSRANVLTF
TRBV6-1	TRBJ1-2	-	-	TGTGCCAGCAGTGATGCTTCTTCCGGGGGCGGCTATGGCTACACCTTC	CASSDASSGGGYGYTF
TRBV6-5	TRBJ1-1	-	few	TGTGCCAGCAGTTACTCGAAACAGGGAATTACTGAAGCTTTCTTT	CASSYSKQGITEAFF
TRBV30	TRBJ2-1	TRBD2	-	TGTGCCTGGAGTAAGCGTCTAGCGGGAGGAAATGAGCAGTTCTTC	CAWSKRLAGGNEQFF
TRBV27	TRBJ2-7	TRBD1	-	TGTGCCAGCAGCCCCCAGACAGGGCCCTACGAGCAGTACTTC	CASSPQTGPYEQYF
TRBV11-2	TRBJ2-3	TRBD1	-	TGTGCCAGCAGACCAAACCGGGACAGAATCACAGATACGCAGTATTTT	CASRPNRDRITDTQYF
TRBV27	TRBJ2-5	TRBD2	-	TGTGCCTCTTCTCCCCTTAGCGGGGGGAAAGAGACCCAGTACTTC	CASSPLSGGKETQYF
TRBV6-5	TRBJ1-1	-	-	TGTGCCAGCAGTTCCCCAGGGTTCCGCGCTTTCTTT	CASSSPGFRAFF
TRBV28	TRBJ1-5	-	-	TGTGCCAGCACCACAGGGAGTCAGCCCCAGCATTTT	CASTTGSQPQHF
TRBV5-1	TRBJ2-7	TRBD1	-	TGCGCCAGCAGTAGGACAGGGAGCGAGCAGTACTTC	CASSRTGSEQYF
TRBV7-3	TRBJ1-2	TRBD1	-	TGTGCCAGCAGCTTGCCAGGGGGGTCTGGCTACACCTTC	CASSLPGGSGYTF
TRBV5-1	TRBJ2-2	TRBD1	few	TGCGCCAGCAGCTTGGGGTCGGGACAGGGGGCCGTCGGGGAGCTGTTTTTT	CASSLGSGQGAVGELFF
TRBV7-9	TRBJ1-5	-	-	TGTGCCAGCAGGGGGGACACTTTCAATCAGCCCCAGCATTTT	CASRGDTFNQPQHF
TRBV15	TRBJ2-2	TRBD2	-	TGTGCCACCAGCCTGGGCGGGAGTCGCACCGGGGAGCTGTTTTTT	CATSLGGSRTGELFF
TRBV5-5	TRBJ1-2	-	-	TGTGCCAGCAGCTTGGAAGAGGGGCCGTATGGCTACACCTTC	CASSLEEGPYGYTF
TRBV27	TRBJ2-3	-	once	TGTGCCAGCAGTTCACAGGGTCCCCACCGCACAGATACGCAGTATTTT	CASSSQGPHRTDTQYF
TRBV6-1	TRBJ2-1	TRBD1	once	TGTGCCAGCAGTGTCTCCCCGACAGGGTTCAATGAGCAGTTCTTC	CASSVSPTGFNEQFF
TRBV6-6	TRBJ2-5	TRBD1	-	TGTGCCAGCAGTTCCCCTGGACAGGGTAGGACTTGGACCCAGTACTTC	CASSSPGQGRTWTQYF
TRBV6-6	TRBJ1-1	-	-	TGTGCCAGCAGTTACTCGCCGGGGACCACTGAAGCTTTCTTT	CASSYSPGTTEAFF
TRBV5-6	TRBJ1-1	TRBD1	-	TGTGCCAGCAGTTATGGACAGGGGGGTACTGAAGCTTTCTTT	CASSYGQGGTEAFF
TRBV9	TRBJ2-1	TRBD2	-	TGTGCCAGCACCCTTGGGGGGGGATACGACAATGAGCAGTTCTTC	CASTLGGGYDNEQFF
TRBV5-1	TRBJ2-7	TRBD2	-	TGCGCCAGCAGCTTTGGTGCGGGAGGGCCGATAAACGAGCAGTACTTC	CASSFGAGGPINEQYF
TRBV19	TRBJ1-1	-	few	TGTGCCAGTAGTATGGGGGCCCTTGAAGCTTTCTTT	CASSMGALEAFF
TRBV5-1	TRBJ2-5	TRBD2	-	TGCGCCAGCAGCTTGGAACTAGCGGGCACCGCAGGGACCCAGTACTTC	CASSLELAGTAGTQYF
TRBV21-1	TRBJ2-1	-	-	TGTGCCAGCAGCAAAGCGCCAGCGGGGGCGGTAGGGAATGAGCAGTTCTTC	CASSKAPAGAVGNEQFF
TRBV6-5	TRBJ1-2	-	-	TGTGCCAGCAGTGGCGACCGGTCACGAGGCTACACCTTC	CASSGDRSRGYTF
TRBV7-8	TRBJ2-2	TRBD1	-	TGTGCCAGCAGCTTATCGTACTTACGCAACAGGGGGTCGATGGACACCGGGGAGCTGTTTTTT	CASSLSYLRNRGSMDTGELFF
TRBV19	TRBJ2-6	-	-	TGTGCCAGTAGTTCCTCTGGGGCCAACGTCCTGACTTTC	CASSSSGANVLTF
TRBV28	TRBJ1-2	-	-	TGTGCCAGCAGTACCGGGAATCCCTATGGCTACACCTTC	CASSTGNPYGYTF
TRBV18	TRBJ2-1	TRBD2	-	TGTGCCAGCTCACCATCCGCGGGGGAAGGGGAGCAGTTCTTC	CASSPSAGEGEQFF
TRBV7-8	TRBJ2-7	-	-	TGTGCCAGCAGCTTCGGGCAGACCACCTACGAGCAGTACTTC	CASSFGQTTYEQYF
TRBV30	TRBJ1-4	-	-	TGTGCCTGGAGAGGCGAAAAACTGTTTTTT	CAWRGEKLFF
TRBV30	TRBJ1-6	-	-	TGTGCCTGGAGATTCCAGGCTGCCCAAAATTCACCCCTCCACTTT	CAWRFQAAQNSPLHF
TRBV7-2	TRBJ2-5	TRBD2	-	TGTGCCAGCCAAAGAGGGGGTGGCCACGGGGGGGCCCAGTACTTC	CASQRGGGHGGAQYF
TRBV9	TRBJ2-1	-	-	TGTGCCAGCAGCGTAGCCCCTTCTACAGGGACGGAGCAGTTCTTC	CASSVAPSTGTEQFF
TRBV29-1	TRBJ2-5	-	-	TGCAGCGTTGGGCAAGAGACCCAGTACTTC	CSVGQETQYF
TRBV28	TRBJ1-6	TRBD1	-	TGTGCCAGCAGTTTTACGACAGGGGGATCACCCCTCCACTTT	CASSFTTGGSPLHF